This T cell receptor (beta chain) is from a study of radiotherapy plus CTLA-4 blockade in lung cancer. On the study more broadly: Objective responses emerged in 15% to 20% of patients, and around 31% attained disease control. Study observations and caveats: Researchers report tumor-derived TCR clones expanding in blood after radiotherapy plus ipilimumab.

Relative to its sample, this clone is large (0.1 to 1%). As yet, its antigen is unknown. The CDR3 has 15 amino acids. Germline loops: CDR1 SNHLY, CDR2 FYNNEI. V trimming: 5 bases; J trimming: 5 bases; junction bases outside the gene matches: 5. Those with chemo-refractory metastatic non-small-cell lung cancer were treated with focal radiation combined with CTLA-4 blockade using ipilimumab. Profiling relied on immunoSEQ multiplex PCR, and the TCRdb table lists in-frame clones only, not all of them. The table records roughly 80,000 clones, about four fifths of them present only once. The chain combines TRBV2 with TRBJ2-2, with 10 bases lining up with TRBD2. The sample consisted of peripheral blood, taken from a patient treated with radiotherapy plus ipilimumab. This TCR was sampled from a human donor with non-small cell lung cancer who had a partial response to radiotherapy plus ipilimumab. Some clones in this sample may be carry-over from other donors' samples. In nucleotides, the CDR3 is TGTGCCAGCAGTTCGGGACTAGCGCAGACCGGGGAGCTGTTTTTT. Amino acid sequence: CASSSGLAQTGELFF.